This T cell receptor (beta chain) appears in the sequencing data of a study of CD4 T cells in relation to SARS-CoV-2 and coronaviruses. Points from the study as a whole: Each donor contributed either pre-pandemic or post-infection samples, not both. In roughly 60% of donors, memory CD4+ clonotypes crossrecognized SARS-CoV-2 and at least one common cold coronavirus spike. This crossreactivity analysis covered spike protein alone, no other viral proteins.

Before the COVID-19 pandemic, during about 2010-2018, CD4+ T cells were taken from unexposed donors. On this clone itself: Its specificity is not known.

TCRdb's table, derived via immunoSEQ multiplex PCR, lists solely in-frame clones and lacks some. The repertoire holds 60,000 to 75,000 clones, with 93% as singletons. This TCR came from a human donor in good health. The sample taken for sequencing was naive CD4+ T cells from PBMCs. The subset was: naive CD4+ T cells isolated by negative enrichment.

The CDR3 sequence: CASSSGGRDQGSGANVLTF. CDR3 sequence (DNA): TGTGCCAGCAGCTCAGGCGGTCGGGACCAGGGATCTGGGGCCAACGTCCTGACTTTC. This rearrangement joins TRBV11-2 to TRBJ2-6; D may match TRBD1 or TRBD2 (5 bases each). This CDR3 comprises 19 residues. Germline-derived CDR1 and CDR2 are SGHAT and FQNNGV. Trimming left V 4 bases short and J 1 base short, with 20 bases between.